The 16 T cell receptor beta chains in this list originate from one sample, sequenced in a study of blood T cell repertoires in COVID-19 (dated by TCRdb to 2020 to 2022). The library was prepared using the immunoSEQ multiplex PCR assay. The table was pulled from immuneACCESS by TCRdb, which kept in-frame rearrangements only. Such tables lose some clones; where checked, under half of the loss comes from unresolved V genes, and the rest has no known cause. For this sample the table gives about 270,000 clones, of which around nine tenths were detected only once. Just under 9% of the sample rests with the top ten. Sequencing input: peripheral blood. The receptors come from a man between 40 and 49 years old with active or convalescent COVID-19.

Written as DNA, the CDR3 is TGTGCCAGCAGCTTATGGCGAGGGGGAGCATCGAACACTGAAGCTTTCTTT. Translating it yields CASSLWRGGASNTEAFF. V gene TRBV7-9 combines with J gene TRBJ1-1; D possibly corresponds to TRBD1 (6 bases). V was trimmed by 2 bases and J by 1 base, leaving 17 bases between them. The CDR3 totals 17 residues. Germline lookup yields CDR1 SEHNR and CDR2 FQNEAQ (reference sequence). The full variable domain, completed using reference TRBV7-9 and TRBJ1-1, is DTGVSQNPRHKITKRGQNVTFRCDPISEHNRLYWYRQTLGQGPEFLTYFQNEAQLEKSRLLSDRFSAERPKGSFSTLEIQRTEQGDSAMYLCASSLWRGGASNTEAFFGQGTRLTVV.

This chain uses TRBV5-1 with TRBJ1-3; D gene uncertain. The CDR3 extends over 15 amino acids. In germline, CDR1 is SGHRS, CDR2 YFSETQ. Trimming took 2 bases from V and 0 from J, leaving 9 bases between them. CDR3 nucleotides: TGCGCCAGCAGCTTAACAGTGAGCTCTGGAAACACCATATATTTT. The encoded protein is CASSLTVSSGNTIYF.

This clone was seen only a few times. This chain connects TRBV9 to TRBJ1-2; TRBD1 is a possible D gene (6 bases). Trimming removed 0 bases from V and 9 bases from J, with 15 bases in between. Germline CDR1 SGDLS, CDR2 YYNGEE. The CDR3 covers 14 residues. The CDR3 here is CASSVAGESISYTF. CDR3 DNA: TGTGCCAGCAGCGTAGCAGGGGAAAGTATTAGCTACACCTTC.

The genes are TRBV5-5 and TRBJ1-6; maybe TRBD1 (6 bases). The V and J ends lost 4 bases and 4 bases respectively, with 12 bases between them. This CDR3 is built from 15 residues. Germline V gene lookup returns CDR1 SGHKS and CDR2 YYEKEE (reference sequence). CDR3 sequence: CASSKTGPYNSPLHF. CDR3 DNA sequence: TGTGCCAGCAGCAAGACAGGCCCTTATAATTCACCCCTCCACTTT.

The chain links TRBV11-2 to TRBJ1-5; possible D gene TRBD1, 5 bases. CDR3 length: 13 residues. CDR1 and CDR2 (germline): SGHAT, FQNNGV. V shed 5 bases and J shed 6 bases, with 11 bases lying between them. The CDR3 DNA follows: TGTGCCAGCAGCCCACAGGAGGGTCAGCCCCAGCATTTT. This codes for CASSPQEGQPQHF.

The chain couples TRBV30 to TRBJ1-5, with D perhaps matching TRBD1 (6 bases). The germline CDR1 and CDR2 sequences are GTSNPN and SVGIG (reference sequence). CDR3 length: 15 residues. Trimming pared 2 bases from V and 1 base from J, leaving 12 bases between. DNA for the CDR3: TGTGCCTGGAGTAAGGGGGATCCGAGCAATCAGCCCCAGCATTTT. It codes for CAWSKGDPSNQPQHF.

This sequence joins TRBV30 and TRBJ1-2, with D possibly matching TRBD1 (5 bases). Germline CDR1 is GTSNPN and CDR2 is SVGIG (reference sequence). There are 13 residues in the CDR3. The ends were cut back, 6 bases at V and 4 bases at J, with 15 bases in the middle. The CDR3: CACMPDTSYGYTF. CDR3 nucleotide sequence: TGTGCCTGCATGCCGGACACAAGCTATGGCTACACCTTC.

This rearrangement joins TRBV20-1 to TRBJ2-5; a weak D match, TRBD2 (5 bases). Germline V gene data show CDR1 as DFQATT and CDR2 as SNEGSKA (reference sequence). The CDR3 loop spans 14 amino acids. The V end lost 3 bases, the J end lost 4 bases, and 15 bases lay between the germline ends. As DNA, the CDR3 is TGCAGTGCTAGTTATGAGGGAGTTGGAGAGACCCAGTACTTC. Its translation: CSASYEGVGETQYF.

Here the CDR3 DNA reads TGTGCCAGCAGCTTAGCCGGGGGCGAGCAGTACTTC. It specifies CASSLAGGEQYF. This rearrangement joins TRBV11-2 to TRBJ2-7; D perhaps matches TRBD2 (6 bases). The CDR3 consists of 12 residues. V lost 1 base, J lost 6 bases, and 7 bases lay in between. Looked up from germline, CDR1 is SGHAT and CDR2 is FQNNGV.

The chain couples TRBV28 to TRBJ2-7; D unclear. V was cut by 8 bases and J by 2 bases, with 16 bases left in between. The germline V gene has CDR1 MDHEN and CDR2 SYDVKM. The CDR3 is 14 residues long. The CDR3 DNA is TGTGCCAGCCGCGGCGACGCCGTGGCCTACGAGCAGTACTTC. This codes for CASRGDAVAYEQYF.

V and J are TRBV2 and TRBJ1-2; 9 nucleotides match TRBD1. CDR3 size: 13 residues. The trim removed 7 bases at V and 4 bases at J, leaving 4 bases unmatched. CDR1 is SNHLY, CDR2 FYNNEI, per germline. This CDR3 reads CASTGTGIYGYTF. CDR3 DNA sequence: TGTGCCAGCACCGGGACAGGGATCTATGGCTACACCTTC.

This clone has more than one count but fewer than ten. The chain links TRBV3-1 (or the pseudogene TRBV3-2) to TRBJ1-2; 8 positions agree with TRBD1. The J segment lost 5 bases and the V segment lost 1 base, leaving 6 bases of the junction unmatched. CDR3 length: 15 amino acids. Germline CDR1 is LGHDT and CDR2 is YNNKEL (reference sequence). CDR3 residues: CASSQGGWTGYGYTF. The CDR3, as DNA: TGTGCCAGCAGCCAAGGCGGGTGGACAGGGTATGGCTACACCTTC.

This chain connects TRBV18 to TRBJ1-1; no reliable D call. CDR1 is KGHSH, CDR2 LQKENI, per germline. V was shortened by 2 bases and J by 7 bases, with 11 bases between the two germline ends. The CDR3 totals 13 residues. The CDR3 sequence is CASSPAENIEAFF. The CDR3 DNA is TGTGCCAGCTCACCAGCAGAAAATATTGAAGCTTTCTTT. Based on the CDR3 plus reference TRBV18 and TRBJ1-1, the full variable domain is NAGVMQNPRHLVRRRGQEARLRCSPMKGHSHVYWYRQLPEEGLKFMVYLQKENIIDESGMPKERFSAEFPKEGPSILRIQQVVRGDSAAYFCASSPAENIEAFFGQGTRLTVV.

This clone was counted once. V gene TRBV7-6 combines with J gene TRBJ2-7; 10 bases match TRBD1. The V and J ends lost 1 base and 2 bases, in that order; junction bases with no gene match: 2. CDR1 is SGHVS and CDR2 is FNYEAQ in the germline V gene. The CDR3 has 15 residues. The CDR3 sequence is CASSLVGTGAYEQYF. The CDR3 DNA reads TGTGCCAGCAGCTTAGTGGGGACAGGGGCCTACGAGCAGTACTTC.

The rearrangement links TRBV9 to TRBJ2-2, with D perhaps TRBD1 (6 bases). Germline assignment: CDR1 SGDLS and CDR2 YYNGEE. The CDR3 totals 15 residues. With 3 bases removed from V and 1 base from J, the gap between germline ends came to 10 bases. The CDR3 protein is CASSATQGNTGELFF. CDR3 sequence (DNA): TGTGCCAGCAGCGCAACACAGGGGAACACCGGGGAGCTGTTTTTT.

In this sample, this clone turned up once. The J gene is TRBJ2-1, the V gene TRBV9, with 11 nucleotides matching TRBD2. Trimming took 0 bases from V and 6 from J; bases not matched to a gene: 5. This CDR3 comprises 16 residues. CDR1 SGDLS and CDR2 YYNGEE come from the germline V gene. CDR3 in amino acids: CASSVGTSGRLNEQFF. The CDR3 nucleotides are TGTGCCAGCAGCGTAGGGACTAGCGGGCGACTCAATGAGCAGTTCTTC.